The next 23 T cell receptor beta chains were all read from a single sample in a study of blood T cell repertoires in COVID-19. Method: immunoSEQ multiplex PCR; TCRdb's copy keeps in-frame clones and lacks some. The profile shows around 290,000 clones, more than 75% of them singletons. Input material: PBMCs or T cells enriched from blood (not recorded which). The origin of the receptors is a woman aged 55-69 years in a cohort exposed to, infected with or recovered from COVID-19 (not recorded which).

In this sample, this clone turned up a few times. The chain employs TRBV2 and TRBJ1-2; 9 bases match TRBD1. From germline, CDR1 is SNHLY and CDR2 FYNNEI. J was trimmed by 1 base and V by 2 bases; bases with no gene match: 8. This CDR3 spans 17 amino acids. CDR3: CASSEYGGQGINYGYTF. The CDR3 coding sequence is TGTGCCAGCAGTGAATACGGTGGACAGGGGATTAACTATGGCTACACCTTC.

V is TRBV7-8 and J is TRBJ2-1, with 12 bases lining up with TRBD1. There are 23 residues in the CDR3. V shed 5 bases, J shed 3 bases, and the junction held 26 bases outside the gene matches. The V gene's germline CDR1 is SGHVS and CDR2 FQNEAQ. The chain's CDR3 is CASSLLSMGQGAPVGSNYNEQFF. The CDR3 nucleotides read TGTGCCAGCAGCCTGTTGTCTATGGGACAGGGGGCGCCGGTAGGGTCGAACTACAATGAGCAGTTCTTC.

The CDR3 DNA is TGTGCCAGTAGTATCCAACAGGCGAGCGAGCAGTACTTC. Encoded protein: CASSIQQASEQYF. This sequence joins TRBV19 and TRBJ2-7; TRBD1 is a possible D gene (5 bases). Between the trimmed V and J ends, which lost 3 bases and 6 bases, there was a span of 12 bases. CDR1 is LNHDA, CDR2 SQIVND, per germline (reference sequence). CDR3 length equals 13 residues.

The chain couples TRBV11-3 to TRBJ2-7; 10 positions agree with TRBD2. Germline CDR1 SGHNT, CDR2 YENEEA. The CDR3 runs to 15 residues. V dropped 7 bases and J dropped 7; count of bases not matched to a gene: 13. The CDR3 reads CASNFITLAGQEQYF. As DNA, the CDR3 is TGTGCCAGCAACTTTATTACACTAGCGGGACAGGAGCAGTACTTC.

The chain uses TRBV4-1 and TRBJ1-4, with a weak D call TRBD1 (6 bases). Looked up from germline, CDR1 is MGHRA and CDR2 is YSYEKL. V lost 1 base and J 0 bases, leaving 9 bases between the germline ends. The CDR3 contains 16 residues. The CDR3: CASSQVGGPTNEKLFF. In DNA, the CDR3 is TGCGCCAGCAGCCAAGTAGGGGGACCAACTAATGAAAAACTGTTTTTT.

This clone was detected a few times. This sample includes further DNA sequences coding for the same CDR3. J is TRBJ1-2 and V is TRBV28; 8 nucleotides align to TRBD1. Germline CDR1 is MDHEN and CDR2 is SYDVKM. The trim removed 5 bases at V and 5 bases at J, leaving 4 bases unmatched. CDR3 length: 13 amino acids. This CDR3 reads CASSLTGGYGYTF. CDR3 nucleotides: TGTGCCAGCAGTCTAACAGGGGGTTATGGCTACACCTTC.

This chain joins TRBV6-5 and TRBJ1-2; TRBD1 is a possible D gene (6 bases). V lost 0 bases, J lost 4 bases, and 9 bases lay in between. There are 14 residues in the CDR3. The germline V gene encodes CDR1 MNHEY and CDR2 SVGAGI. CDR3 amino acids: CASSYSRQAYGYTF. CDR3 coding DNA: TGTGCCAGCAGTTACTCGAGACAGGCCTATGGCTACACCTTC.

V usage is TRBV5-1 and J usage is TRBJ2-3; weak D call: TRBD1 (5 bases). The CDR3 loop spans 17 amino acids. From germline, CDR1 is SGHRS and CDR2 YFSETQ. With 0 bases removed from V and 0 bases from J, the gap between germline ends came to 14 bases. Here the CDR3 DNA reads TGCGCCAGCAGCTTGGCCGGGTCCAGGGTAAGCACAGATACGCAGTATTTT. This translates into CASSLAGSRVSTDTQYF.

This clone is a singleton in its sample. CDR3 in amino acids: CASRQTGDNSPLHF. Here the CDR3 DNA reads TGTGCCAGCAGACAGACAGGGGATAATTCACCCCTCCACTTT. The V call is TRBV6-6, the J call TRBJ1-6; 8 bases are shared with TRBD1. CDR1 is MNHNY, CDR2 SVGAGI, per germline (reference sequence). This CDR3 comprises 14 residues. V was clipped by 6 bases and J by 5 bases; unmatched bases: 3.

This chain links TRBV29-1 with TRBJ1-3; no clear D. Germline V lookup: CDR1 SQVTM, CDR2 ANQGSEA. The CDR3 contains 10 residues. V was trimmed by 5 bases and J by 9 bases, leaving 8 bases between them. DNA of the CDR3: TGCAGCGTTTTGGAGGGCACCATATATTTT. Encoded protein: CSVLEGTIYF.

The chain joins TRBV10-3 to TRBJ1-5; tentatively, D is TRBD1 (6 bases). Germline CDR1 is ENHRY and CDR2 is SYGVKD. Trimming shortened V by 1 base and J by 7 bases, and 11 bases separated the two germline ends. This CDR3 region has 14 residues. The CDR3, as DNA: TGTGCCATCAGTGAGTTGGAACAGGGCCAGCCCCAGCATTTT. This gives the protein CAISELEQGQPQHF.

The V gene is TRBV9, the J gene TRBJ2-1, with TRBD2 identical over 14 bases. The CDR3 is made up of 19 amino acids. In germline, CDR1 is SGDLS, CDR2 YYNGEE. V shed 4 bases and J 1 base; nucleotides not matched to a gene: 10. Here the CDR3 reads CASSPPGTSGSHSYNEQFF. CDR3 in DNA: TGTGCCAGCAGCCCTCCCGGGACTAGCGGGAGCCATTCCTACAATGAGCAGTTCTTC.

This CDR3 is CASSGSGWQGSSYEQYF. The CDR3 coding sequence is TGTGCCAGCAGTGGCTCGGGATGGCAGGGGAGCTCCTACGAGCAGTACTTC. The V gene is TRBV28, the J gene TRBJ2-7; TRBD1 is a possible D gene (6 bases). CDR1 MDHEN and CDR2 SYDVKM come from the germline V gene. The CDR3 has 17 residues. Trimming took off 5 bases at V and 0 bases at J, with 20 bases between the two ends.

The rearrangement uses TRBV2 and TRBJ1-5, with D perhaps TRBD1 (5 bases). V was clipped by 3 bases and J by 1 base, with 10 bases between them. The germline V gene has CDR1 SNHLY and CDR2 FYNNEI. The CDR3 consists of 15 residues. The CDR3 region is CASSDYGASNQPQHF. The DNA of the CDR3 is TGTGCCAGCAGTGACTATGGGGCCAGCAATCAGCCCCAGCATTTT.

The chain uses TRBV6-1 and TRBJ1-3, with 12 bases lining up with TRBD1. The V segment lost 3 bases and the J segment 4 bases; nucleotides outside the gene matches: 4. The CDR3 sequence is 16 residues long. Germline CDR1 reads MNHNS; CDR2 reads SASEGT. CDR3 sequence: CASSEGDRGRGNTIYF. In DNA form, the CDR3 reads TGTGCCAGCAGTGAGGGGGACAGGGGGCGCGGAAACACCATATATTTT.

V and J are TRBV7-6 and TRBJ2-7, with 7 bases that match TRBD1. Trimming cost V 2 bases and J 6 bases; bases outside gene matches: 7. Germline V CDR1 and CDR2: SGHVS, FNYEAQ. The CDR3 has 14 residues. CDR3 amino acids: CASSLSEGAVEQYF. In DNA, the CDR3 is TGTGCCAGCAGCTTAAGCGAGGGGGCGGTCGAGCAGTACTTC.

The chain is built from TRBV18 and TRBJ1-4, with D possibly matching TRBD1 (6 bases). V was shortened by 2 bases and J by 0 bases, with 10 bases between the two germline ends. Germline V CDR1 and CDR2: KGHSH, LQKENI. This CDR3 is 16 amino acids long. The CDR3 loop reads CASSPNRATTNEKLFF. CDR3 coding DNA: TGTGCCAGCTCACCAAACAGGGCAACAACTAATGAAAAACTGTTTTTT.

The gene calls are TRBV5-8 and TRBJ1-5; possible D gene TRBD1, 5 bases. This CDR3 spans 14 amino acids. Trimming stripped 4 bases from V and 4 bases from J, with 12 bases between. Per the germline V gene, CDR1 is SGHTS and CDR2 is YDEGEE. Here the CDR3 reads CASSPWGVNQPQHF. In DNA form, the CDR3 reads TGTGCCAGCAGCCCCTGGGGCGTAAATCAGCCCCAGCATTTT.

V and J are TRBV5-1 and TRBJ2-3; TRBD2 matches at 9 bases. Per the germline V gene, CDR1 is SGHRS and CDR2 is YFSETQ. This CDR3 spans 15 amino acids. V was clipped by 9 bases and J by 2 bases; unmatched bases: 10. In DNA, the CDR3 is TGCGCCACCTCGAGTAGCGGGAGTCCCACAGATACGCAGTATTTT. Translated, it gives CATSSSGSPTDTQYF.

The count of this clone is one. The chain uses TRBV19 and TRBJ2-2, with D possibly matching TRBD2 (7 bases). V was cut by 7 bases and J by 4 bases, with 16 bases left in between. This CDR3 contains 15 residues. Germline values: CDR1 LNHDA, CDR2 SQIVND (reference sequence). CDR3 coding DNA: TGTGCCAGTACACTGGGGGGGCTCCCCACCGGGGAGCTGTTTTTT. It translates to CASTLGGLPTGELFF.

The rearrangement joins TRBV13 to TRBJ2-3; D might be TRBD1 (6 bases). This CDR3 spans 15 amino acids. V was cut by 5 bases and J by 3 bases, with 15 bases left in between. CDR1 is PRHDT and CDR2 is FYEKMQ in the germline V gene (reference sequence). This CDR3 reads CASSRQEKLTDTQYF. The CDR3 nucleotides are TGTGCCAGCAGCCGACAGGAAAAGTTGACAGATACGCAGTATTTT.

This clone was observed a single time. The rearrangement links TRBV7-6 to TRBJ2-7; TRBD1 might be the D (5 bases). The germline CDR1 and CDR2 sequences are SGHVS and FNYEAQ. This CDR3 has 15 residues. V lost 1 base to trimming and J lost 1 base, with 11 bases between them. CDR3 amino acids: CASSLVAGRSYEQYF. The CDR3 DNA follows: TGTGCCAGCAGCTTAGTCGCAGGGCGATCCTACGAGCAGTACTTC.

The chain carries TRBV24-1 and TRBJ1-4; 9 bases align to TRBD1. CDR1 KGHDR and CDR2 SFDVKD come from the germline V gene. Trimming took 5 bases from V and 0 from J; bases not matched to a gene: 6. This CDR3 is built from 17 residues. The CDR3 sequence: CATSARDRVATNEKLFF. CDR3 in DNA: TGTGCCACCAGTGCCCGGGACAGGGTTGCAACTAATGAAAAACTGTTTTTT.